This entry concerns a single T cell receptor (beta chain). Its specificity is unknown. This entry is derived from a study of shared clonotypes between healthy human individuals. Study-wide background: Aged between 18 and 49, the donors were two women and a few men. The plates for each donor numbered three CD4 naive, three CD4 memory, two CD8 naive and one CD8 memory. Study results and caveats: Shared clonotypes: about 5% naive CD4, about 4% naive CD8, roughly 2.2% memory CD4, 0.35% to 0.5% memory CD8.

Only in-frame clones appear in the TCRdb table, and some are missing; sequencing was by immunoSEQ multiplex PCR. Of approximately 2.3 million clones in the sample, roughly 93% are singletons; the top ten hold around 0.4%. V lost 6 bases and J 2 bases, leaving 16 bases between the germline ends. Germline loops: CDR1 MNHNY, CDR2 SVGAGI (reference sequence). The CDR3 is made up of 16 amino acids. The source material was naive CD4+ T cells from PBMCs. The sample's subset: CD45RA+ positively selected. This sequence originates from a man aged 18 to 35 in good health. Some clones in this sample may be carry-over from other donors' samples. The chain links TRBV6-6 to TRBJ1-4, with unresolved D. DNA of the CDR3: TGTGCCAGCAGGTCGCGAGGGAAGGATACTAATGAAAAACTGTTTTTT. Translation gives CASRSRGKDTNEKLFF.